These 7 T cell receptor beta chains share one sample of origin, sequenced in a study of chemoradiotherapy in HPV16-positive cancers. The data were produced by immunoSEQ multiplex PCR, yet TCRdb's version contains in-frame clones alone and is incomplete. The sample lists over 800 clones, under 90% occurring once. This material consisted of tumor tissue, taken from a patient who underwent chemoradiotherapy. The receptors were sampled from a human donor with HPV-associated anogenital cancer.

This rearrangement joins TRBV7-3 to TRBJ2-3; 8 bases fit TRBD2. With 5 bases clipped from V and 7 bases from J, the junction kept 11 bases outside the gene matches. Germline lookup yields CDR1 SGHTA and CDR2 FQGTGA. This CDR3 has 15 amino acids. In DNA, the CDR3 is TGTGCCAGCAGCCCCCGGCCCGGGGGGGAAAATACGCAGTATTTT. Encoded protein: CASSPRPGGENTQYF.

This clone was counted once. The V call is TRBV9, the J call TRBJ2-3; 9 bases align to TRBD2. The V gene end was trimmed by 0 bases and the J gene end by 11 bases; junction bases not matched to a gene: 10. Germline lookup yields CDR1 SGDLS and CDR2 YYNGEE. The CDR3 has 15 residues. The CDR3 here is CASSVVGLALAEQYF. In DNA form, the CDR3 reads TGTGCCAGCAGCGTAGTGGGACTAGCCCTTGCCGAGCAGTATTTT.

The rearrangement uses TRBV2 and TRBJ2-2, with 11 positions matching TRBD2. This CDR3 has 17 residues. Germline V lookup: CDR1 SNHLY, CDR2 FYNNEI. Germline trimming cut 6 bases from V and 2 bases from J; bases unmatched to any gene: 8. CDR3 protein: CASRIRLAGLNTGELFF. The CDR3 nucleotides are TGTGCCAGCAGAATAAGACTAGCGGGACTTAACACCGGGGAGCTGTTTTTT.

Concerning this clone itself: Germline is not matched at one junction end, which may reflect a read error. V is TRBV7-7 and J is TRBJ2-1, with D unresolved. This CDR3 is 13 amino acids long. Germline V gene lookup returns CDR1 SSHAT and CDR2 FNYEAQ (reference sequence). The CDR3 sequence: CASSSQLSGEQFF. CDR3 in DNA: TGTGCTAGCAGCTCCCAACTATCGGGTGAGCAGTTCTTC.

The J gene is TRBJ2-7, the V gene TRBV6-6; TRBD1 matches at 7 bases. Germline V CDR1 and CDR2: MNHNY, SVGAGI (reference sequence). The CDR3 is made up of 15 amino acids. Losses at the gene ends were 2 bases for V and 2 bases for J; bases not matched to a gene: 6. CDR3 amino acids: CASSYHGDSPYEQYF. The CDR3 coding sequence is TGTGCCAGCAGTTACCATGGGGACAGCCCCTACGAGCAGTACTTC.

The chain couples TRBV5-1 to TRBJ2-5, with TRBD2 matching 8 bases. The J call may be wrong; the DNA end is better matched by TRBJ2-7. The CDR3 runs to 15 residues. Per germline, CDR1 SGHRS and CDR2 YFSETQ. As DNA, the CDR3 is TGCGCCAGCAGCTTGATGAGCGGGGGCAACTACGAGCAGTACTTC. Translation: CASSLMSGGNYEQYF.

This chain links TRBV7-8 with TRBJ2-3; 7 nucleotides line up with TRBD1. The CDR3 is 17 residues long. V lost 4 bases to trimming and J lost 6 bases; unmatched junction nucleotides: 16. Per germline, CDR1 SGHVS and CDR2 FQNEAQ. CDR3 coding DNA: TGTGCCAGCAGCTCCGATTCGGGACAGCATTTGGTGGATACGCAGTATTTT. Residues: CASSSDSGQHLVDTQYF. The whole variable domain, filled in from reference TRBV7-8 and TRBJ2-3, reads GAGVSQSPRYKVAKRGQDVALRCDPISGHVSLFWYQQALGQGPEFLTYFQNEAQLDKSGLPSDRFFAERPEGSVSTLKIQRTQQEDSAVYLCASSSDSGQHLVDTQYFGPGTRLTVL.